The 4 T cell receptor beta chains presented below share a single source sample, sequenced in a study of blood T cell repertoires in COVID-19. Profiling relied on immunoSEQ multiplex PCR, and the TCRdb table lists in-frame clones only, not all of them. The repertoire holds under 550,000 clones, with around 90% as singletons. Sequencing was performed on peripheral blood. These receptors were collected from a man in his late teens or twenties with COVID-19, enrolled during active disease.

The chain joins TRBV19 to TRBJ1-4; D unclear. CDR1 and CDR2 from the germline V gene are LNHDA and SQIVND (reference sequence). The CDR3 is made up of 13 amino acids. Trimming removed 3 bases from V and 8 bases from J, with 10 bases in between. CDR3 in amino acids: CASSMVRLEKLFF. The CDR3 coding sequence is TGTGCCAGTAGTATGGTGAGGCTCGAAAAACTGTTTTTT.

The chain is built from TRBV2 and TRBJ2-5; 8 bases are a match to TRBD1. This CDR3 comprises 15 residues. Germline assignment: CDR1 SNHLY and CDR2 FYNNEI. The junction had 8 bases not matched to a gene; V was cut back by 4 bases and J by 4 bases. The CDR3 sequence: CASSGQGLGRETQYF. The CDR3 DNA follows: TGTGCCAGCAGTGGACAGGGGCTAGGGAGAGAGACCCAGTACTTC.

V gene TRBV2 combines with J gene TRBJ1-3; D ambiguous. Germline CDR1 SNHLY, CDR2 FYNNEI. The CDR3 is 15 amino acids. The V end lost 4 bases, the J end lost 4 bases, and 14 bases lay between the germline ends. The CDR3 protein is CASSGNRVRGNTIYF. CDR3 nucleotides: TGTGCCAGCAGTGGGAACCGGGTCCGAGGAAACACCATATATTTT.

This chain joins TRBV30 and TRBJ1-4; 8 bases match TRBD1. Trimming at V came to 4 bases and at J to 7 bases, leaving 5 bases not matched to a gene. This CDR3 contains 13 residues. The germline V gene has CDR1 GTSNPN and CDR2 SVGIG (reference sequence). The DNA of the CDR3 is TGTGCCTGGACCATAGGACAGGGTGAAAAACTGTTTTTT. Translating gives CAWTIGQGEKLFF.